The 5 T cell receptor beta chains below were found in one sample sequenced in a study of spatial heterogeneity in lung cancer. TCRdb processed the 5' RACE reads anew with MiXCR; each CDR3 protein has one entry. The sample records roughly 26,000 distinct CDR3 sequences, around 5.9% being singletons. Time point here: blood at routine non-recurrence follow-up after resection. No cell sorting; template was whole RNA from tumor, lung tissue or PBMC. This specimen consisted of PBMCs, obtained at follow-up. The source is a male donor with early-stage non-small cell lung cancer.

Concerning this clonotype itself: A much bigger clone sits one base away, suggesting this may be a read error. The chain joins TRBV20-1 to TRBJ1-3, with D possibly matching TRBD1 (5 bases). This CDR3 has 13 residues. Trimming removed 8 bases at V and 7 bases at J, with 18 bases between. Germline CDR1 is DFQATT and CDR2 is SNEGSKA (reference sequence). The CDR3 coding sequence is TGCAGTACCACACCGGGGGGGTTGAACACCATATATTTT. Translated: CSTTPGGLNTIYF.

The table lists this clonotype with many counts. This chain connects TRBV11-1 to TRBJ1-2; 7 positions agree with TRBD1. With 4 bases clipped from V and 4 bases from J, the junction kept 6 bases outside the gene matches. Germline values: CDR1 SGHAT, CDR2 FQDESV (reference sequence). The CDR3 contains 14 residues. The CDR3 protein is CASSSGQHSYGYTF. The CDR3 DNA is TGTGCCAGCAGCTCGGGACAGCACAGCTATGGCTACACCTTC.

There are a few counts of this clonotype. This chain's CDR3 is CASSYPQGPGSYNSPLHF. DNA of the CDR3: TGTGCCAGCAGTTACCCACAAGGTCCAGGGTCCTATAATTCACCCCTCCACTTT. The rearrangement joins TRBV6-6 to TRBJ1-6; possibly TRBD1 for D (5 bases). The CDR3 consists of 18 residues. The germline V and J ends were trimmed by 2 bases and 1 base, with 15 bases remaining between them. Germline CDR1 reads MNHNY; CDR2 reads SVGAGI (reference sequence).

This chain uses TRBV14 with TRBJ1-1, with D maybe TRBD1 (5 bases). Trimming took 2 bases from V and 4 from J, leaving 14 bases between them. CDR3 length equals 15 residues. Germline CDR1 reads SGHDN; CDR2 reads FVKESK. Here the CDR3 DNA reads TGTGCCAGCAGCCAATTCGACAGAGCTAGCACTGAAGCTTTCTTT. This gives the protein CASSQFDRASTEAFF.

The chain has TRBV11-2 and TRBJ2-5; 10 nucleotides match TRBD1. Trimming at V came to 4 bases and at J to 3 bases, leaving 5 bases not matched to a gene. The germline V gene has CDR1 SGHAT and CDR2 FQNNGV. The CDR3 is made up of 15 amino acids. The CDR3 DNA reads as TGTGCCAGCAGCTCGGACAGGGGGAGGGAAGAGACCCAGTACTTC. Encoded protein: CASSSDRGREETQYF.